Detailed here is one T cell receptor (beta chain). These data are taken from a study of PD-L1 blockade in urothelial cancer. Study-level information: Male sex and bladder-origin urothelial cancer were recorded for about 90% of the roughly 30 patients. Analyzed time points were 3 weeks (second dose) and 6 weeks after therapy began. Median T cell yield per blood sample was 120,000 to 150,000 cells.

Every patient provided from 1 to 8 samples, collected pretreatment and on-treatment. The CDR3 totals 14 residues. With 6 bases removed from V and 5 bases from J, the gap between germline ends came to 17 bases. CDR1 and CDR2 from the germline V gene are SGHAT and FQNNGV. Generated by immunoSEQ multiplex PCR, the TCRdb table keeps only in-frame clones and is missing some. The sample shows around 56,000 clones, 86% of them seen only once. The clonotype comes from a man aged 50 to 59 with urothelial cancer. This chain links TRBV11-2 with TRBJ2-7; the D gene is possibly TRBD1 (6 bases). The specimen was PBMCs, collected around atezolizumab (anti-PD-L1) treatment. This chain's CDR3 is CASSRTQGRDEQYF. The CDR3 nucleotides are TGTGCCAGCAGTCGTACACAGGGTAGGGACGAGCAGTACTTC.